A selection of T cell receptor beta chains follows, all from one sample in a study of response to subunit inactivated influenza vaccine. TCRdb itself ran the RT-PCR reads through MiXCR, one entry per CDR3 protein. The sample yields about 540,000 distinct CDR3 sequences, less than 25% seen once. These sequences were also reported in another study, on T cells expressing NK-cell markers.

The sample here was CD4+ T cells sorted from PBMCs, taken about 12 days after vaccination. The origin of the receptors is a man aged 45-65 years who received an inactivated influenza vaccine. Both conserved end residues are part of each CDR3. D genes are given only for firm matches. Not every row has a clone size; where given, it reads once, few, many or a size class.

J,V,D,size,DNA,CDR3
TRBJ1-1,TRBV5-1,TRBD1,-,TGCGCCAGCAGCGGTGGTATGGGACAGGGAGTTGCTGAAGCTTTCTTT,CASSGGMGQGVAEAFF
TRBJ2-3,TRBV5-1,-,many,TGCGCCAGCAGCTTGCCCGCAGATACGCAGTATTTT,CASSLPADTQYF
TRBJ2-3,TRBV20-1,TRBD2,-,TGCAGTGCTTCAATACCAAGCGGGGGGGTAGATACGCAGTATTTT,CSASIPSGGVDTQYF
TRBJ1-5,TRBV20-1,-,few,TGCAGTGCTATCCGACAGAATCAGCCCCAGCATTTT,CSAIRQNQPQHF
TRBJ1-3,TRBV6-1,TRBD1,-,TGTGCCAGCAGTGGGCGGGACAGGGCCTCTGGAAACACCATATATTTT,CASSGRDRASGNTIYF
TRBJ2-6,TRBV20-1,TRBD1,-,TGCAGTGCAAGACAGGGGGCAGATGGGGCCAACGTCCTGACTTTC,CSARQGADGANVLTF
TRBJ2-3,TRBV25-1,-,few,TGTGCCAGCAGTGACCCTCAGGGAAGGGGGACAGATACGCAGTATTTT,CASSDPQGRGTDTQYF
TRBJ2-7,TRBV2,TRBD1,-,TGTGCCAGCAGTGCTAACAGGGGAGTCTACGAGCAGTACTTC,CASSANRGVYEQYF
TRBJ1-2,TRBV6-2/TRBV6-3,TRBD1,-,TGTGCCAGCGGAAAAAGGACAGGCACAAACTATGGCTACACCTTC,CASGKRTGTNYGYTF
TRBJ2-1,TRBV5-1,TRBD2,few,TGCGCCAGCAGCCGTGGGGGGGAGGGCCCCGTTGAGCAGTTCTTC,CASSRGGEGPVEQFF
TRBJ2-1,TRBV5-1,TRBD2,few,TGCGCCAGCAGCGGAGCGGGGGGGCATGGGAATGAGCAGTTCTTC,CASSGAGGHGNEQFF